One and the same sample provided the 2 T cell receptor beta chains below, sequenced in a study of blood T cell repertoires in COVID-19. Profiling relied on immunoSEQ multiplex PCR, and the TCRdb table lists in-frame clones only, not all of them. The repertoire holds about 110,000 clones, with under 90% as singletons. The material sequenced was peripheral blood. The receptors were gathered from a woman aged 50 to 65 with acute or convalescent COVID-19.

The chain has TRBV5-1 and TRBJ2-2, with D possibly being TRBD1 (7 bases). This CDR3 contains 17 residues. Looked up from germline, CDR1 is SGHRS and CDR2 is YFSETQ. The V end was cut by 4 bases, the J end by 8 bases, with 24 bases between. The CDR3 DNA follows: TGCGCCAGCAGCCCGGGGACAGCAGGGGACTTAGCGGGGGAGCTGTTTTTT. Its protein product is CASSPGTAGDLAGELFF.

This clone was observed a single time. The chain combines TRBV30 with TRBJ2-5, with TRBD2 matching over 7 bases. V lost 8 bases and J lost 3; bases outside the gene matches: 6. This CDR3 has 12 residues. Germline CDR1 reads GTSNPN; CDR2 reads SVGIG (reference sequence). The CDR3 protein is CAQALAKETQYF. The CDR3 nucleotides read TGTGCCCAGGCACTAGCGAAAGAGACCCAGTACTTC. The variable domain in full, completed from reference TRBV30 and TRBJ2-5, reads SQTIHQWPATLVQPVGSPLSLECTVEGTSNPNLYWYRQAAGRGLQLLFYSVGIGQISSEVPQNLSASRPQDRQFILSSKKLLLSDSGFYLCAQALAKETQYFGPGTRLLVL.